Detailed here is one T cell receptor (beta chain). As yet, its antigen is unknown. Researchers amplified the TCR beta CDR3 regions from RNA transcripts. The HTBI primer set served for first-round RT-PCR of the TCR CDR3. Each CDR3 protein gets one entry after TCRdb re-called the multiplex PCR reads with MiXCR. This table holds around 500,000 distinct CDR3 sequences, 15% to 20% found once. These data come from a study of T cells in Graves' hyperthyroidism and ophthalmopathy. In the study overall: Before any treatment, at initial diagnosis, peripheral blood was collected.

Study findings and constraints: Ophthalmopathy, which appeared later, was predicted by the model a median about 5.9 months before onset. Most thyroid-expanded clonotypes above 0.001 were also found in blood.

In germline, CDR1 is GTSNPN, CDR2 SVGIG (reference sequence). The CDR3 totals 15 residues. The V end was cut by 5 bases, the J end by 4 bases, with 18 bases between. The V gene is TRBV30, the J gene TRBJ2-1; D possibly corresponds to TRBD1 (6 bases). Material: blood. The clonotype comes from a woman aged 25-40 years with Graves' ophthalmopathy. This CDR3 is CAWVRDTTLYNEQFF. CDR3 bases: TGTGCCTGGGTCAGGGACACTACGCTTTACAATGAGCAGTTCTTC.